The 15 T cell receptor beta chains listed next were all sequenced from one sample in a study of identical twins. MiXCR, applied by TCRdb to the 5' RACE reads, yields one record per CDR3 protein. The sample contains 570,000 or so distinct CDR3 sequences, more than 9% of which appear only once. These records were also assigned to another study, of yellow fever vaccine responses in identical twins.

The sequencing sample was made of PBMCs. Receptors were obtained from a young woman in good health.

This clonotype was recorded a few times. The J gene is TRBJ2-3, the V gene TRBV20-1; 11 nucleotides agree with TRBD2. Per the germline V gene, CDR1 is DFQATT and CDR2 is SNEGSKA (reference sequence). V shed 3 bases and J 5 bases; nucleotides not matched to a gene: 7. The CDR3 contains 15 residues. In DNA form, the CDR3 reads TGCAGTGCTAGGGGTAGCGGGGGGGCATTAGATACGCAGTATTTT. Translated: CSARGSGGALDTQYF.

This clonotype was seen at least ten times. The rearrangement links TRBV5-1 to TRBJ2-7; TRBD2 is a possible D gene (6 bases). Trimming cost V 2 bases and J 2 bases, with 20 bases left between them. The CDR3 loop spans 17 amino acids. Germline assignment: CDR1 SGHRS and CDR2 YFSETQ. DNA of the CDR3: TGCGCCAGCAGCTTCTACTTGGGGGAGGTGAAAACCTACGAGCAGTACTTC. Translated: CASSFYLGEVKTYEQYF.

The chain has TRBV20-1 and TRBJ2-5; 9 bases match TRBD2. The CDR3 is 15 residues long. V shed 5 bases and J 5 bases; nucleotides not matched to a gene: 12. Germline CDR1 and CDR2: DFQATT and SNEGSKA (reference sequence). Here the CDR3 reads CSALVLAGGEETQYF. For the CDR3, the DNA is TGCAGTGCTCTGGTACTAGCGGGCGGGGAGGAGACCCAGTACTTC.

This clonotype was seen many times. V and J are TRBV5-1 and TRBJ1-4, with 7 bases lining up with TRBD1. Germline V lookup: CDR1 SGHRS, CDR2 YFSETQ. The CDR3 sequence is 15 residues long. V gave up 0 bases and J gave up 4 bases; unmatched junction bases: 3. The CDR3 reads CASSLAGTVNEKLFF. As DNA, the CDR3 is TGCGCCAGCAGCTTGGCCGGGACAGTTAATGAAAAACTGTTTTTT.

This clonotype was detected only a few times. V usage is TRBV10-3 and J usage is TRBJ2-1; D could derive from TRBD1 or TRBD2 (5 bases each). The CDR3 has 16 residues. V was cut by 6 bases and J by 14 bases, with 29 bases left in between. CDR1 is ENHRY, CDR2 SYGVKD, per germline. The CDR3 region has the DNA TGTGCCATCAGGGTGGGGGAGACTAATCGTCGTAGCGAGGAGTTCTTC. Amino acids: CAIRVGETNRRSEEFF.

This CDR3 is CASSQSMAGRGEQFF. For the CDR3, the DNA is TGTGCCAGCAGCCAGAGCATGGCGGGGAGGGGTGAGCAGTTCTTC. This chain connects TRBV3-1 to TRBJ2-1; 7 nucleotides line up with TRBD2. Unmatched junction bases numbered 11, after V lost 3 bases and J lost 9 bases. From germline, CDR1 is LGHDT and CDR2 YNNKEL (reference sequence). The CDR3 spans 15 residues.

This clonotype has just a few counts. J is TRBJ2-1 and V is TRBV12-3 or TRBV12-4; D remains ambiguous. The germline V and J ends were trimmed by 7 bases and 7 bases, with 14 bases remaining between them. This CDR3 spans 13 amino acids. The CDR3 nucleotides are TGTGCCAGCACTCCGTTGGTTGGGAATGAGCAGTTCTTC. The encoded protein is CASTPLVGNEQFF.

This clonotype occurred a few times. This chain joins TRBV5-5 and TRBJ2-7, with TRBD1 matching 8 bases. V lost 0 bases to trimming and J lost 6 bases; unmatched junction nucleotides: 8. The CDR3 is 15 residues long. CDR1 and CDR2 from the germline V gene are SGHKS and YYEKEE (reference sequence). The CDR3 spells CASSLAGGDVREQYF. CDR3 DNA: TGTGCCAGCAGCTTGGCAGGGGGCGACGTCCGCGAGCAGTACTTC.

The chain carries TRBV28 and TRBJ2-3; 8 nucleotides align to TRBD2. Unmatched junction bases numbered 10, after V lost 5 bases and J lost 6 bases. There are 15 residues in the CDR3. Germline CDR1 is MDHEN and CDR2 is SYDVKM. The CDR3 is CASSPTGGAVDTQYF. DNA of the CDR3: TGTGCCAGCAGTCCTACGGGGGGGGCCGTGGATACGCAGTATTTT.

At least ten counts were recorded for this clonotype. V is TRBV5-1 and J is TRBJ1-4, with D uncertain. Germline V lookup: CDR1 SGHRS, CDR2 YFSETQ. This CDR3 region has 14 residues. With 0 bases removed from V and 6 bases from J, the gap between germline ends came to 9 bases. The CDR3 is CASSLDSSYEKLFF. CDR3 nucleotides: TGCGCCAGCAGCTTGGACAGCTCATATGAAAAACTGTTTTTT.

This clonotype occurred many times. V is TRBV4-3 and J is TRBJ2-5; maybe TRBD1 (5 bases). In germline, CDR1 is LGHNA, CDR2 YSLEER. Between the trimmed V and J ends, which lost 0 bases and 5 bases, there was a span of 19 bases. CDR3 size: 17 residues. CDR3 sequence: CASSQDLPRVVGETQYF. The DNA for the CDR3 is TGCGCCAGCAGCCAAGATCTACCCAGGGTTGTGGGTGAGACCCAGTACTTC.

V and J are TRBV28 and TRBJ1-2; D not resolved. This CDR3 spans 13 amino acids. Germline loops: CDR1 MDHEN, CDR2 SYDVKM. The V end lost 2 bases, the J end lost 8 bases, and 12 bases lay between the germline ends. In DNA form, the CDR3 reads TGTGCCAGCAGTTTAAACCCCGAGGCGGGCTACACCTTC. Amino acids: CASSLNPEAGYTF.

Ten or more counts support this clonotype. The chain employs TRBV20-1 and TRBJ2-7; possible D gene TRBD1, 6 bases. V was clipped by 5 bases and J by 0 bases, with 11 bases between them. This CDR3 comprises 13 residues. CDR1 and CDR2 from the germline V gene are DFQATT and SNEGSKA (reference sequence). CDR3 sequence (DNA): TGCAGTGCTTTCACAGGGAGCTCCTACGAGCAGTACTTC. Protein sequence: CSAFTGSSYEQYF.

The V call is TRBV12-3 or TRBV12-4, the J call TRBJ2-3; 7 positions agree with TRBD2. This CDR3 comprises 15 residues. Trimming cost V 7 bases and J 4 bases; bases outside gene matches: 11. The DNA of the CDR3 is TGTGCCAGCAAGGTTGGGAGGGCTAGGGCAGATACGCAGTATTTT. Residues: CASKVGRARADTQYF.

Details on this clonotype: One end of the junction is discordant with germline, which a read error may explain. This sequence joins TRBV11-2 and TRBJ2-5; D may be TRBD2 (5 bases). This CDR3 region has 13 residues. Germline CDR1 SGHAT, CDR2 FQNNGV. CDR3 DNA: TGTACCAGCAGCTTAACCGGGGAGGAGACCCAGTACTTC. Its protein product is CTSSLTGEETQYF.